This T cell receptor (beta chain) is from a study of T cell responses to AZD1222 COVID-19 vaccine. Study results and limitations: CD4 TCRs linked to vaccination spanned spike, dominating at 160-218 and 743-854.

Germline V lookup: CDR1 MNHEY, CDR2 SVGEGT. The germline V and J ends were trimmed by 0 bases and 4 bases, with 3 bases remaining between them. The CDR3 length is 12 residues. Turning to this clone: Its antigen is as yet unknown.

Profiled with immunoSEQ multiplex PCR; TCRdb holds only in-frame clones, not every one. This sample lists under 150,000 clones; its ten largest clones have approximately 2%. The sequenced sample consisted of peripheral blood. The receptor was derived from an adult in good health. The chain carries TRBV6-2 or TRBV6-3 and TRBJ1-2; D gene unclear. The CDR3 bases are TGTGCCAGCAGTTACTCCGGCTATGGCTACACCTTC. Translated, it gives CASSYSGYGYTF.